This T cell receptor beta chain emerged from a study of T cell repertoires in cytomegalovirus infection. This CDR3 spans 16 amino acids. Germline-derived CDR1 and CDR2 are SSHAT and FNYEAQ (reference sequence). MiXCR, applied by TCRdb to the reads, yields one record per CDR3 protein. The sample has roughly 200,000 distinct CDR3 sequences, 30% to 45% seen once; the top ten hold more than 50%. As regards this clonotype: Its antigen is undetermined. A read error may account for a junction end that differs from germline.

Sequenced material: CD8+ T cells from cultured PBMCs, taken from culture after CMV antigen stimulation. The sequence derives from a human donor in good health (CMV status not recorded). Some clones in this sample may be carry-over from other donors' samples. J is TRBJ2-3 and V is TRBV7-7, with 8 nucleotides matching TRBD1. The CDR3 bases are TGTGCTAGCAGCGCGCGGACAGGGTCCAGCACAGATACGCAGTATTTT. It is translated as CASSARTGSSTDTQYF. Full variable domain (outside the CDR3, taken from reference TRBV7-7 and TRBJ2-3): GAGVSQSPRYKVTKRGQDVTLRCDPISSHATLYWYQQALGQGPEFLTYFNYEAQPDKSGLPSDRFSAERPEGSISTLTIQRTEQRDSAMYRCASSARTGSSTDTQYFGPGTRLTVL.